Following are 20 T cell receptor beta chains from one sample sequenced in a study of cytomegalovirus exposure and HLA in healthy donors. It was with 60 Vbeta and 13 Jbeta primers that the PCR ran. Some clones are missing from TCRdb's copy, which holds only in-frame ones; the method was immunoSEQ multiplex PCR. The sample holds 150,000 to 200,000 clones, roughly 77% seen once. The sequencing sample was made of PBMCs. Every receptor here comes from a woman between 45 and 60 years old in good health and CMV-seropositive.

This clone showed up just once. The chain links TRBV6-5 to TRBJ1-6; a possible D gene is TRBD1 (6 bases). Germline CDR1 MNHEY, CDR2 SVGAGI. The CDR3 spans 13 residues. Trimming took 5 bases from V and 9 from J, leaving 11 bases between them. The CDR3 spells CASSTGRPSPLHF. As DNA, the CDR3 is TGTGCCAGCAGTACAGGGAGACCTTCACCCCTCCACTTT.

V gene TRBV19 combines with J gene TRBJ2-2; D is uncertain. Germline CDR1 reads LNHDA; CDR2 reads SQIVND (reference sequence). This CDR3 has 14 residues. With 1 base removed from V and 6 bases from J, the gap between germline ends came to 9 bases. CDR3 amino acids: CASSIGLEAGELFF. As DNA, the CDR3 is TGTGCCAGTAGTATAGGGCTTGAGGCCGGGGAGCTGTTTTTT.

A few counts support this clone. V is TRBV7-8 and J is TRBJ2-3; TRBD1 matches 9 bases. The CDR3 covers 16 residues. Per the germline V gene, CDR1 is SGHVS and CDR2 is FQNEAQ. V shed 4 bases, J shed 3 bases, and the junction held 8 bases outside the gene matches. CDR3 coding DNA: TGTGCCAGCAGCTCCAGACAGGGGGTTGGGACAGATACGCAGTATTTT. It encodes CASSSRQGVGTDTQYF.

This clone was detected a few times. CDR3 loop: CASSLGTGGSWAQYF. The CDR3 DNA reads as TGTGCCAGCAGCTTGGGGACGGGGGGGTCCTGGGCCCAGTACTTC. The chain combines TRBV5-6 with TRBJ2-5, with 8 bases that match TRBD2. There are 15 residues in the CDR3. Germline V gene data show CDR1 as SGHDT and CDR2 as YYEEEE. V gave up 0 bases and J gave up 9 bases; unmatched junction bases: 10.

This clone was detected only a few times. The genes are TRBV6-1 and TRBJ2-5, with a tentative D call TRBD2 (7 bases). The CDR3 runs to 16 residues. Trimming pared 3 bases from V and 3 bases from J, leaving 17 bases between. From germline, CDR1 is MNHNS and CDR2 SASEGT. CDR3: CASSESIGGAEETQYF. The CDR3, as DNA: TGTGCCAGCAGTGAGTCAATTGGGGGGGCGGAAGAGACCCAGTACTTC.

The chain employs TRBV2 and TRBJ2-7; 7 positions match TRBD2. The germline gives CDR1 SNHLY, CDR2 FYNNEI. V was pared by 10 bases and J by 0 bases, with 6 bases of the junction left unmatched. There are 13 residues in the CDR3. This CDR3 is CATGTTSSYEQYF. The CDR3 DNA sequence: TGTGCCACCGGGACTACATCCTCCTACGAGCAGTACTTC.

This clone was counted a few times. This chain connects TRBV7-2 to TRBJ2-1, with 13 bases aligning to TRBD2. Per the germline V gene, CDR1 is SGHTA and CDR2 is FQGNSA. There are 15 residues in the CDR3. V shed 4 bases and J 8 bases; nucleotides not matched to a gene: 5. In DNA, the CDR3 is TGTGCCAGCAGCTGGACTAGCGGGGGCGGGGATGAGCAGTTCTTC. As protein: CASSWTSGGGDEQFF.

This rearrangement joins TRBV11-3 to TRBJ2-1; 8 positions agree with TRBD2. CDR1 is SGHNT and CDR2 is YENEEA in the germline V gene. After removal of 3 bases from V and 9 bases from J, the junction contained 4 bases not matched to a gene. CDR3 length: 13 residues. This chain's CDR3 is CASSFDSGTEQFF. The CDR3, as DNA: TGTGCCAGCAGCTTCGATAGCGGGACTGAGCAGTTCTTC.

The chain uses TRBV27 and TRBJ2-3, with TRBD2 identical over 13 bases. The CDR3 spans 16 residues. Trimming cost V 2 bases and J 6 bases; bases outside gene matches: 5. Germline-derived CDR1 and CDR2 are MNHEY and SMNVEV (reference sequence). CDR3 sequence: CASSLTSGRAADTQYF. The CDR3 bases are TGTGCCAGCAGTTTAACTAGCGGGAGGGCCGCGGATACGCAGTATTTT.

This clone was seen a handful of times. The chain links TRBV7-9 to TRBJ1-6, with D perhaps matching TRBD1 (6 bases). The germline V gene has CDR1 SEHNR and CDR2 FQNEAQ (reference sequence). The CDR3 spans 13 residues. The V and J ends lost 4 bases and 13 bases respectively, with 14 bases between them. CDR3 DNA sequence: TGTGCCAGCAGCTCGGCGGGGGCTGCCCCCCTCCACTTT. It is translated as CASSSAGAAPLHF.

The chain has TRBV18 and TRBJ2-7, with D maybe TRBD1 (6 bases). CDR1 and CDR2 from the germline V gene are KGHSH and LQKENI. CDR3 length: 14 amino acids. V was clipped by 2 bases and J by 4 bases, with 12 bases between them. The CDR3 nucleotides read TGTGCCAGCTCACCAACCGGACAGAAGTACGAGCAGTACTTC. It specifies CASSPTGQKYEQYF.

J is TRBJ1-2 and V is TRBV27; 8 bases are shared with TRBD1. V lost 6 bases to trimming and J lost 6 bases; unmatched junction nucleotides: 12. The CDR3 is made up of 15 amino acids. CDR1 MNHEY and CDR2 SMNVEV come from the germline V gene (reference sequence). The CDR3 nucleotides are TGTGCCAGCAGGGACCGACAGGGGCCCTTCCATGGCTACACCTTC. It specifies CASRDRQGPFHGYTF.

The table lists this clone with a few counts. This sequence joins TRBV9 and TRBJ2-2, with a tentative D call TRBD1 (6 bases). The V gene lost 4 bases and the J gene lost 6 bases, with 13 bases spanning the gap. Per germline, CDR1 SGDLS and CDR2 YYNGEE. The CDR3 totals 14 residues. The CDR3 sequence: CASSPQGLAGELFF. The CDR3, as DNA: TGTGCCAGCAGCCCCCAGGGGTTGGCCGGGGAGCTGTTTTTT.

The chain employs TRBV2 and TRBJ1-2; TRBD1 aligns across 9 bases. Germline V gives CDR1 SNHLY, CDR2 FYNNEI. The ends lost 7 bases at V and 3 bases at J; junction bases unmatched: 6. This CDR3 is 14 amino acids long. In DNA form, the CDR3 reads TGTGCCAGCACCGACGGACAGGGGTACTATGGCTACACCTTC. Translated, it gives CASTDGQGYYGYTF.

The rearrangement uses TRBV18 and TRBJ2-7; 14 nucleotides match TRBD2. V shed 3 bases and J 4 bases; nucleotides not matched to a gene: 5. This CDR3 has 16 residues. The V gene's germline CDR1 is KGHSH and CDR2 LQKENI. The CDR3 DNA reads TGTGCCAGCTCACCCGGACTAGCGGGAGGTCTTTACGAGCAGTACTTC. It yields the protein CASSPGLAGGLYEQYF.

The chain has TRBV9 and TRBJ2-5; 10 bases map to TRBD1. The CDR3 is 16 amino acids. Losses at the gene ends were 0 bases for V and 5 bases for J; bases not matched to a gene: 7. CDR1 SGDLS and CDR2 YYNGEE come from the germline V gene. DNA of the CDR3: TGTGCCAGCAGCGTAGAAGGGACAGGGGTAGGGGAGACCCAGTACTTC. This sequence encodes CASSVEGTGVGETQYF. The full variable domain, in which reference TRBV9 and TRBJ2-5 provide the parts outside the CDR3, is DSGVTQTPKHLITATGQRVTLRCSPRSGDLSVYWYQQSLDQGLQFLIQYYNGEERAKGNILERFSAQQFPDLHSELNLSSLELGDSALYFCASSVEGTGVGETQYFGPGTRLLVL.

The chain employs TRBV5-4 and TRBJ1-1; D gene uncertain. The V gene's germline CDR1 is SGHNT and CDR2 YYREEE (reference sequence). The CDR3 is 14 residues long. V was trimmed by 0 bases and J by 2 bases, leaving 8 bases between them. The CDR3 nucleotides are TGTGCCAGCAGCTTGGTATCAGATAACACTGAAGCTTTCTTT. Its translation: CASSLVSDNTEAFF.

The chain has TRBV7-3 and TRBJ2-2, with 7 bases aligning to TRBD1. V lost 5 bases, J lost 6 bases, and 12 bases stayed unmatched. This CDR3 contains 16 residues. Germline V gives CDR1 SGHTA, CDR2 FQGTGA. This CDR3 reads CASSPELGGRAGELFF. For the CDR3, the DNA is TGTGCCAGCAGCCCGGAGTTAGGGGGCAGGGCCGGGGAGCTGTTTTTT.

The rearrangement uses TRBV2 and TRBJ2-2; D possibly corresponds to TRBD1 (6 bases). CDR3 length: 11 residues. CDR1 is SNHLY, CDR2 FYNNEI, per germline. V was shortened by 11 bases and J by 5 bases, with 9 bases between the two germline ends. The chain's CDR3 is CASQGTGELFF. The CDR3 DNA reads as TGTGCCTCACAGGGTACCGGGGAGCTGTTTTTT.

This clone has just a few counts. J is TRBJ2-5 and V is TRBV9, with 8 bases aligning to TRBD2. V lost 0 bases and J lost 4; bases outside the gene matches: 5. The CDR3 covers 15 residues. The V gene's germline CDR1 is SGDLS and CDR2 YYNGEE. The DNA of the CDR3 is TGTGCCAGCAGCGTAGACGGGGGGGGGCCAGAGACCCAGTACTTC. Residues: CASSVDGGGPETQYF.